Below are 8 T cell receptor beta chains sequenced from a single sample in a study of monozygotic twins with cystic fibrosis. This table comes from immunoSEQ multiplex PCR, and its TCRdb copy is limited to in-frame clones, with some not included. This repertoire shows about 24,000 clones, 87% found once; its top ten account for less than 1.5%. The material sequenced was blood. The receptor set was obtained from a woman aged 25 to 39 with cystic fibrosis.

The rearrangement uses TRBV28 and TRBJ2-3; no clear D. CDR3 length: 12 amino acids. Germline CDR1 is MDHEN and CDR2 is SYDVKM. V was clipped by 5 bases and J by 9 bases, with 12 bases between them. CDR3 coding DNA: TGTGCCAGCAGTGACGCGCGTCGGACGCAGTATTTT. Protein: CASSDARRTQYF.

V is TRBV7-8 and J is TRBJ2-7; TRBD1 matches at 7 bases. Germline lookup yields CDR1 SGHVS and CDR2 FQNEAQ. The CDR3 extends over 14 amino acids. Trimming took 7 bases from V and 1 from J; bases not matched to a gene: 7. CDR3 in amino acids: CASTQDRFSYEQYF. CDR3 DNA: TGTGCCAGCACCCAGGACAGGTTTTCCTACGAGCAGTACTTC. Complete variable domain (other parts from reference TRBV7-8 and TRBJ2-7): GAGVSQSPRYKVAKRGQDVALRCDPISGHVSLFWYQQALGQGPEFLTYFQNEAQLDKSGLPSDRFFAERPEGSVSTLKIQRTQQEDSAVYLCASTQDRFSYEQYFGPGTRLTVT.

V is TRBV6-5 and J is TRBJ1-1, with D unresolved. The CDR3 runs 11 residues. Germline V gene data show CDR1 as MNHEY and CDR2 as SVGAGI. The V end was cut by 7 bases, the J end by 2 bases, with 5 bases between. The CDR3 region has the DNA TGTGCCAGCAACGATAACACTGAAGCTTTCTTT. Its translation: CASNDNTEAFF.

The chain uses TRBV5-4 and TRBJ2-7; 11 bases fit TRBD2. Germline loops: CDR1 SGHNT, CDR2 YYREEE (reference sequence). J was trimmed by 1 base and V by 4 bases; bases with no gene match: 1. The CDR3 length is 14 residues. The CDR3 loop reads CASSRTSGSYEQYF. Here the CDR3 DNA reads TGTGCCAGCAGCCGGACTAGCGGGTCCTACGAGCAGTACTTC.

About this clone itself: One end of the junction varies from germline; a read error may be responsible. The gene calls are TRBV4-1 and TRBJ2-7; D is unclear. The CDR3 runs to 13 residues. Germline V gene lookup returns CDR1 MGHRA and CDR2 YSYEKL. CDR3: CASGQPLGYEQYF. The CDR3 nucleotides read TGCGCCAGCGGCCAACCTTTGGGCTACGAGCAGTACTTC.

The rearrangement joins TRBV5-1 to TRBJ1-4, with 8 bases matching TRBD1. This CDR3 is built from 17 residues. With V trimmed by 5 bases and J by 4 bases, 13 bases remained unmatched. From germline, CDR1 is SGHRS and CDR2 YFSETQ. The CDR3 nucleotides are TGCGCCAGCAGTCCCCAACAGGGGGGGGGCTATAATGAAAAACTGTTTTTT. It specifies CASSPQQGGGYNEKLFF. The full variable domain, completed using reference TRBV5-1 and TRBJ1-4, is KAGVTQTPRYLIKTRGQQVTLSCSPISGHRSVSWYQQTPGQGLQFLFEYFSETQRNKGNFPGRFSGRQFSNSRSEMNVSTLELGDSALYLCASSPQQGGGYNEKLFFGSGTQLSVL.

This sequence joins TRBV7-2 and TRBJ1-6; no firm D call. Germline loops: CDR1 SGHTA, CDR2 FQGNSA. The CDR3 runs 15 residues. Trimming stripped 5 bases from V and 2 bases from J, with 10 bases between. CDR3 amino acids: CASSPYRTYNSPLHF. DNA for the CDR3: TGTGCCAGCAGCCCATACAGAACCTATAATTCACCCCTCCACTTT.

The chain joins TRBV11-1 to TRBJ2-7; D remains ambiguous. V lost 2 bases and J lost 1, with 12 bases in between. The CDR3 length is 15 residues. Per the germline V gene, CDR1 is SGHAT and CDR2 is FQDESV (reference sequence). The CDR3 DNA is TGTGCCAGCAGCTTAATGTCCAGTGGGTCCTACGAGCAGTACTTC. It specifies CASSLMSSGSYEQYF. The variable domain in full, with the rest retrieved from reference TRBV11-1 and TRBJ2-7, is EAEVAQSPRYKITEKSQAVAFWCDPISGHATLYWYRQILGQGPELLVQFQDESVVDDSQLPKDRFSAERLKGVDSTLKIQPAELGDSAMYLCASSLMSSGSYEQYFGPGTRLTVT.